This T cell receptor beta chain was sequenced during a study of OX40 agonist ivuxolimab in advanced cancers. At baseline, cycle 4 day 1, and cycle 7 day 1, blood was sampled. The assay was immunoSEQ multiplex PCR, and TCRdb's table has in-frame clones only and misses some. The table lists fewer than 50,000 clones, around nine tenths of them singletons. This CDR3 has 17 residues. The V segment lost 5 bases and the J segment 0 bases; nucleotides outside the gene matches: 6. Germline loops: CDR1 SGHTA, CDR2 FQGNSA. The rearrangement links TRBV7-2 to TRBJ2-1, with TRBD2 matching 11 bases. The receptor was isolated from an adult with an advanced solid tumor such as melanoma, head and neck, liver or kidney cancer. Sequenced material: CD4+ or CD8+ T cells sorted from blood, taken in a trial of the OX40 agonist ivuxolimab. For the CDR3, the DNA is TGTGCCAGCAGCGCCAGACTAGCGGGGAGCTCCTACAATGAGCAGTTCTTC. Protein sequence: CASSARLAGSSYNEQFF.